Each of the 19 T cell receptor beta chains below was sequenced from the same sample in a study of post-analysis software for immune sequencing data (dated by TCRdb to between 2014 and 2017). Summary of the overall study and its limitations: Significantly higher frequencies in patients than in controls were found for a handful of TRBV segments, including TRBV5-6, TRBV5-1 and TRBV20-1.

Libraries came from PCR. This sample was sequenced with an Illumina HiSeq 2500. To reduce PCR and sequencing biases, unique molecular identifiers were built into the TCR beta cDNA libraries. TCRdb trimmed public reads at Q25 via fastp, called clones via MiXCR and kept in-frame beta chains. When rows share a CDR3 protein, they turn into one entry using the most common DNA and genes. Recorded for this sample are about 820,000 distinct CDR3 sequences; under 70% of them occurred a single time. The biggest ten clones account for 4.6% of the sample. These TCRs are of unknown antigen specificity. The specimen sequenced was blood. The source of these receptors is a girl aged 5-17 years with multiple sclerosis.

This clonotype was observed once. The chain recombines TRBV25-1 with TRBJ1-2, with D possibly TRBD1 on 6 matching bases. This CDR3 region has 16 residues. Trimming shortened V by 5 bases and J by 4 bases, and 20 bases separated the two germline ends. Looked up from germline, CDR1 is MGHDK and CDR2 is SYGVNS. The CDR3 reads CASSPIGDIGLYGYTF. DNA for the CDR3: TGTGCCAGCAGTCCCATAGGGGACATCGGACTCTATGGCTACACCTTC.

The gene calls are TRBV27 and TRBJ2-1, with 12 nucleotides matching TRBD2. The CDR3 has 13 amino acids. V lost 7 bases to trimming and J lost 7 bases; unmatched junction nucleotides: 2. From germline, CDR1 is MNHEY and CDR2 SMNVEV (reference sequence). The CDR3 DNA sequence: TGTGCCAGCACTAGCGGGGGGGTTAATGAGCAGTTCTTC. It codes for CASTSGGVNEQFF.

In its sample, this clonotype was seen once. The V and J genes are TRBV7-9 and TRBJ1-6; perhaps TRBD1 as D (6 bases). CDR3 size: 14 residues. CDR1 is SEHNR and CDR2 is FQNEAQ in the germline V gene (reference sequence). The V end was cut by 6 bases, the J end by 14 bases, with 20 bases between. DNA for the CDR3: TGTGCCAGCAGTCCGTCGGACAGATCTCGGACCCTCCACTTT. This encodes CASSPSDRSRTLHF.

This clonotype was picked up one time. V and J are TRBV12-3 or TRBV12-4 and TRBJ2-7, with 13 bases matching TRBD2. The CDR3 is made up of 17 amino acids. V lost 5 bases and J lost 0; bases outside the gene matches: 7. In DNA form, the CDR3 reads TGTGCCAGCAGTGAGCCGGGACTAGCGGGGAGCTCCTACGAGCAGTACTTC. Translated, it gives CASSEPGLAGSSYEQYF.

This chain links TRBV7-8 with TRBJ1-5; D call uncertain. The V end lost 5 bases, the J end lost 1 base, and 15 bases lay between the germline ends. This CDR3 is built from 16 residues. CDR1 is SGHVS, CDR2 FQNEAQ, per germline. CDR3 in DNA: TGTGCCAGCAGCCGGACGAGGGTGGGCAGCAATCAGCCCCAGCATTTT. It yields the protein CASSRTRVGSNQPQHF. Supplemented by reference TRBV7-8 and TRBJ1-5, the full variable domain reads GAGVSQSPRYKVAKRGQDVALRCDPISGHVSLFWYQQALGQGPEFLTYFQNEAQLDKSGLPSDRFFAERPEGSVSTLKIQRTQQEDSAVYLCASSRTRVGSNQPQHFGDGTRLSIL.

The chain employs TRBV5-1 and TRBJ1-2; D not resolved. The length of the CDR3 is 13 residues. V was clipped by 0 bases and J by 2 bases, with 5 bases between them. Germline V CDR1 and CDR2: SGHRS, YFSETQ. In DNA form, the CDR3 reads TGCGCCAGCAGCTTGGGCATGAACTATGGCTACACCTTC. It yields the protein CASSLGMNYGYTF.

The V call is TRBV20-1, the J call TRBJ2-3; TRBD2 might be the D (5 bases). This CDR3 is 16 amino acids long. V was cut by 3 bases and J by 0 bases, with 16 bases left in between. Per the germline V gene, CDR1 is DFQATT and CDR2 is SNEGSKA (reference sequence). CDR3 amino acids: CSARKSLALSTDTQYF. CDR3 in DNA: TGCAGTGCTAGGAAATCCTTAGCGTTAAGCACAGATACGCAGTATTTT.

This clonotype was seen at least ten times. The genes are TRBV12-3 or TRBV12-4 and TRBJ2-5; D gene uncertain. The CDR3 consists of 11 residues. V shed 3 bases and J shed 5 bases, with 4 bases lying between them. The CDR3 spells CASSFEETQYF. As DNA, the CDR3 is TGTGCCAGCAGTTTTGAGGAGACCCAGTACTTC.

J is TRBJ2-1 and V is TRBV14; D is unclear. CDR1 SGHDN and CDR2 FVKESK come from the germline V gene. The CDR3 length is 17 residues. Trimming removed 2 bases at V and 4 bases at J, with 18 bases between. In nucleotides, the CDR3 is TGTGCCAGCAGCCAAAAGACTGGAGATCCGCTTTACAATGAGCAGTTCTTC. Encoded protein: CASSQKTGDPLYNEQFF.

This clonotype has just a few counts. The rearrangement links TRBV6-5 to TRBJ2-1; D gene uncertain. The CDR3 runs 16 residues. Per the germline V gene, CDR1 is MNHEY and CDR2 is SVGAGI. V was cut by 6 bases and J by 0 bases, with 15 bases left in between. The CDR3 loop reads CASRSKGVSSYNEQFF. CDR3 DNA: TGTGCCAGCAGGTCAAAGGGCGTGAGCTCCTACAATGAGCAGTTCTTC.

The rearrangement links TRBV20-1 to TRBJ2-4, with unresolved D. Germline CDR1 DFQATT, CDR2 SNEGSKA (reference sequence). This CDR3 contains 18 residues. Trimming left V 0 bases short and J 0 bases short, with 18 bases between. The CDR3 sequence is CSAREGTQHDLAKNIQYF. CDR3 coding DNA: TGCAGTGCTAGAGAAGGTACCCAACACGACCTAGCCAAAAACATTCAGTACTTC.

CDR3: CASSVEGWNTEAFF. CDR3 sequence (DNA): TGTGCCAGCAGCGTAGAAGGGTGGAACACTGAAGCTTTCTTT. This chain joins TRBV9 and TRBJ1-1; D unclear. The V gene lost 0 bases and the J gene lost 1 base, with 7 bases spanning the gap. Germline lookup yields CDR1 SGDLS and CDR2 YYNGEE. The CDR3 sequence is 14 residues long. Full variable domain (rest looked up from reference TRBV9 and TRBJ1-1): DSGVTQTPKHLITATGQRVTLRCSPRSGDLSVYWYQQSLDQGLQFLIQYYNGEERAKGNILERFSAQQFPDLHSELNLSSLELGDSALYFCASSVEGWNTEAFFGQGTRLTVV.

This clonotype was seen a handful of times. The genes are TRBV27 and TRBJ1-2, with D tentatively TRBD1 (5 bases). The germline gives CDR1 MNHEY, CDR2 SMNVEV (reference sequence). This CDR3 region has 15 residues. V was cut by 6 bases and J by 4 bases, with 18 bases left in between. The CDR3 here is CASRPMGGGLYGYTF. CDR3 bases: TGTGCCAGCAGGCCTATGGGGGGAGGTCTCTATGGCTACACCTTC.

In its sample, this clonotype was seen a few times. This chain links TRBV29-1 with TRBJ2-3, with D maybe TRBD1 (6 bases). Trimming took off 6 bases at V and 2 bases at J, with 12 bases between the two ends. Germline V gene lookup returns CDR1 SQVTM and CDR2 ANQGSEA. The CDR3 loop spans 13 amino acids. The CDR3 bases are TGCAGCGTCATGACAGGCCTCACAGATACGCAGTATTTT. It yields the protein CSVMTGLTDTQYF.

The DNA of the CDR3 is TGTGCCATCAGTGAGTCCCAGGGTGGGAGCTATGGCTACACCTTC. This codes for CAISESQGGSYGYTF. V gene TRBV10-3 combines with J gene TRBJ1-2, with D possibly TRBD1 on 5 matching bases. V was shortened by 0 bases and J by 4 bases, with 12 bases between the two germline ends. The CDR3 is made up of 15 amino acids. The germline gives CDR1 ENHRY, CDR2 SYGVKD.

This sequence joins TRBV27 and TRBJ1-6; tentative D call: TRBD1 (5 bases). Trimming removed 0 bases from V and 4 bases from J, with 10 bases in between. This CDR3 spans 16 amino acids. Germline-derived CDR1 and CDR2 are MNHEY and SMNVEV (reference sequence). In DNA form, the CDR3 reads TGTGCCAGCAGTTTATCCGGGGGGGGGTATAATTCACCCCTCCACTTT. Translating it yields CASSLSGGGYNSPLHF.

This rearrangement joins TRBV14 to TRBJ2-1; D is uncertain. CDR1 is SGHDN and CDR2 is FVKESK in the germline V gene. V lost 4 bases and J 15 bases, leaving 19 bases between the germline ends. This CDR3 comprises 13 residues. Here the CDR3 reads CASSPGFTSEGFF. CDR3 bases: TGTGCCAGCAGCCCAGGATTTACCTCAGAAGGGTTCTTC. Looking up the rest from reference TRBV14 and TRBJ2-1 gives the full variable domain: EAGVTQFPSHSVIEKGQTVTLRCDPISGHDNLYWYRRVMGKEIKFLLHFVKESKQDESGMPNNRFLAERTGGTYSTLKVQPAELEDSGVYFCASSPGFTSEGFFGPGTRLTVL.

The genes are TRBV10-3 and TRBJ2-3, with 8 nucleotides matching TRBD1. The CDR3 spans 16 residues. V lost 0 bases and J lost 2; bases outside the gene matches: 4. CDR1 ENHRY and CDR2 SYGVKD come from the germline V gene. CDR3 residues: CAISESMGQVTDTQYF. In DNA, the CDR3 is TGTGCCATCAGTGAGTCTATGGGACAGGTCACAGATACGCAGTATTTT.

CDR3 in DNA: TGTGCCAGCAGCTTACCCTGGGGGGGCGGAGAGACCCAGTACTTC. It codes for CASSLPWGGGETQYF. This chain connects TRBV11-2 to TRBJ2-7; D perhaps matches TRBD2 (7 bases). The J call may be faulty, since TRBJ2-5 better matches the DNA end. The CDR3 sequence is 15 residues long. Germline values: CDR1 SGHAT, CDR2 FQNNGV.